This entry is about one TCR beta chain. Its antigen has not been determined. No base-level quality is on record; no much larger clone is a single base apart. This specimen comes from a study of blood T cell repertoires in COVID-19 (dated by TCRdb to 2020 to 2022). For context, the study as a whole: Samples from collaborators originated in the United States, Italy and Spain and spanned both the acute and convalescent phases of COVID-19. The sample metadata nearly always contained a de-identified subject ID, COVID-19 status, age in years and sex. Deeply sampled blood TCRbeta repertoires from subjects exposed to, actively infected with, or recovered from COVID-19 were included in the dataset. The repertoires were released in a freely available public database meant as a resource for research on the immune response to SARS-CoV-2. The prospective study material was composed of cDNA or gDNA derived from T cells, B-cell-depleted T cells, or PBMCs. Where HLA class I and class II types were available, the types were taken from metadata supplied by the sample provider, not from assay-based typing. Samples were obtained from the ongoing ImmuneRACE study (first 160 participants) and from 1,254 subjects provided by 6 global collaborators. Study-wide conclusions, independent of this receptor: The amount of clinical and demographic metadata varied by source and participant and was provided uncurated.

TCRbeta CDR3 regions were amplified from genomic DNA by means of the immunoSEQ Assay, a bias-controlled multiplex PCR. The paper's data handling went like this. The number of nucleated cells in each sample was estimated from the amplification of reference gene primers within the assay. To quantify the absolute abundance of each unique TCRbeta CDR3 rearrangement, sequence reads were collapsed and filtered. For each sample, productive Simpson clonality was calculated as the square root of Simpson's diversity index over productive rearrangements. Held by TCRdb, this immuneACCESS table contains in-frame sequences only and omits some clones. Under half of the omission traces to an unresolved V gene where checked; the cause of the rest is unknown. The V and J calls and clone size come from that table; D and trimming were worked out from the DNA. Recorded for this sample are 50,000 to 60,000 clones; 90% of them occurred a single time. The ten top clones hold roughly 10% of the sample.

Each collaborating institution followed its own protocols to collect whole blood in K2EDTA tubes. For TCRbeta analysis, collaborator samples were shipped as frozen whole blood, as isolated PBMCs, or as DNA extracted from either sample type. The receptor comes from a woman older than 75 with acute or convalescent COVID-19. Sequencing used peripheral blood.

The CDR3 sequence is CASSGSRGTMGTQYF. The nucleotide sequence is TGTGCCAGCTCAGGTTCCAGGGGGACAATGGGGACCCAGTACTTC. In this chain, TRBV18 is recombined with TRBJ2-5; 7 central bases correspond to TRBD1. Relative to germline, V is missing 5 bases and J is missing 7 bases, with 13 bases of the junction outside any gene match. CDR1 and CDR2, looked up from the germline V gene, are KGHSH and LQKENI. The CDR3 numbers 15 residues from cysteine through phenylalanine. This entry keeps only the CDR3 DNA: 45 bases, framed from base 1.